This TCR beta chain comes out of a study of CD8 T cells in ankylosing spondylitis. Findings and limits, study-wide: Some of the motif variants had earlier been found in reactive arthritis patients' fluid and blood. The study looked at matched synovial fluid samples from ankylosing spondylitis patients. Disease-linked clones were reported to be significantly enriched there. Seemingly distinctive of ankylosing spondylitis blood was a TCR beta motif formed by eight highly homologous variants.

This clonotype was counted between two and nine times. Its antigen is as yet unknown. This CDR3 spans 11 amino acids. The V gene's germline CDR1 is SGHVS and CDR2 FNYEAQ. Trimming removed 1 base from V and 8 bases from J, with 6 bases in between. For TCR beta, libraries came from quantitative 5'-RACE with molecular barcodes. TCRdb re-called the 5' RACE reads through MiXCR, storing one row per CDR3 protein. Of approximately 140,000 distinct CDR3 sequences in the sample, roughly 8% were seen once. Sequencing was performed on synovial fluid, either unsorted or a sorted T cell fraction (not recorded which). The chain has TRBV7-6 and TRBJ2-7, with D hard to call. This receptor was taken from a male donor with ankylosing spondylitis. For the CDR3, the DNA is TGTGCCAGCAGCTTAGTTTTCAAGCAGTACTTC. Protein product: CASSLVFKQYF. The entire variable domain, with the rest obtained from reference TRBV7-6 and TRBJ2-7, is as follows: GAGVSQSPRYKVTKRGQDVALRCDPISGHVSLYWYRQALGQGPEFLTYFNYEAQQDKSGLPNDRFSAERPEGSISTLTIQRTEQRDSAMYRCASSLVFKQYFGPGTRLTVT.